These 29 T cell receptor beta chains were all obtained from the same sample, sequenced in a study of Graves' ophthalmopathy and Graves' hyperthyroidism. RNA transcripts were the template, and TCR beta CDR3 regions were amplified from them. Second-round multiplex PCR came after first-round RT-PCR with HTBI primers. TCRdb fed the multiplex PCR reads into MiXCR, producing one record per CDR3 protein. This repertoire shows some 520,000 distinct CDR3 sequences, approximately 14% found once; its top ten account for 8% to 10%. Sequencing was performed on blood. The origin of the receptors is a woman in her 30s with Graves' ophthalmopathy.

This clonotype was counted ten times or more. The chain recombines TRBV6-1 with TRBJ2-7; the D call may be TRBD1 or TRBD2 (5 bases each). The germline V gene encodes CDR1 MNHNS and CDR2 SASEGT. CDR3 length: 12 residues. The germline V and J ends were trimmed by 4 bases and 6 bases, with 10 bases remaining between them. In DNA form, the CDR3 reads TGTGCCAGCAGTGGAGCAGGGAGCGAGCAGTACTTC. It specifies CASSGAGSEQYF.

Remarks on this clonotype: This may come from a read error, since a much larger clone is one base off. Without the conserved terminal phenylalanine or tryptophan, this CDR3 likely stems from a read error. The gene calls are TRBV28 and TRBJ1-1; D gene unclear. The ends were cut back, 9 bases at V and 2 bases at J, with 13 bases in the middle. The length of the CDR3 is 13 residues. CDR1 is MDHEN and CDR2 is SYDVKM in the germline V gene. The CDR3 nucleotides are TGTGCCAGTCTACGACCCGTTAACACTGAAGCTTTCTTG. Translated, it gives CASLRPVNTEAFL.

The J gene is TRBJ2-2, the V gene TRBV24-1; 9 bases fit TRBD1. The CDR3 loop spans 18 amino acids. The J segment lost 2 bases and the V segment lost 0 bases, leaving 6 bases of the junction unmatched. CDR1 and CDR2 from the germline V gene are KGHDR and SFDVKD. The CDR3 DNA is TGTGCCACCAGTGATTTGCCTGACAGGGGGACTAACACCGGGGAGCTGTTTTTT. It is translated as CATSDLPDRGTNTGELFF.

This clonotype was seen ten or more times. V is TRBV2 and J is TRBJ1-1; D perhaps matches TRBD1 (5 bases). Germline assignment: CDR1 SNHLY and CDR2 FYNNEI. Trimming cost V 4 bases and J 5 bases, with 17 bases left between them. The CDR3 runs to 15 residues. Here the CDR3 DNA reads TGTGCCAGCAGTGTAATGGGTCAGCCAGGGACTGAAGCTTTCTTT. As protein: CASSVMGQPGTEAFF.

The J gene is TRBJ1-2, the V gene TRBV12-3 or TRBV12-4; 9 bases align to TRBD1. Trimming took 1 base from V and 8 from J; bases not matched to a gene: 5. CDR3 length: 14 amino acids. CDR3: CASSLGTGVTGYTF. The CDR3 DNA follows: TGTGCCAGCAGTTTAGGGACAGGGGTGACCGGCTACACCTTC.

This clonotype was found many times. The chain combines TRBV7-2 with TRBJ2-5; D perhaps matches TRBD2 (5 bases). CDR1 and CDR2 (germline): SGHTA, FQGNSA. V lost 3 bases to trimming and J lost 3 bases, with 32 bases between them. The CDR3 extends over 21 amino acids. For the CDR3, the DNA is TGTGCCAGCAGCTTTGGGCGCAATCCGTATTCTAAAGCGGAAACCAAAGAGACCCAGTACTTC. Amino acid sequence: CASSFGRNPYSKAETKETQYF.

This clonotype has at least ten counts. The chain has TRBV2 and TRBJ1-6; TRBD1 aligns across 8 bases. This CDR3 has 15 amino acids. Germline V gene lookup returns CDR1 SNHLY and CDR2 FYNNEI. V was pared by 4 bases and J by 8 bases, with 7 bases of the junction left unmatched. The CDR3 region has the DNA TGTGCCAGCAGTGCGGACAGGGCAGGGGATTCACCCCTCCACTTT. This translates into CASSADRAGDSPLHF. Looking up the rest from reference TRBV2 and TRBJ1-6 gives the full variable domain: EPEVTQTPSHQVTQMGQEVILRCVPISNHLYFYWYRQILGQKVEFLVSFYNNEISEKSEIFDDQFSVERPDGSNFTLKIRSTKLEDSAMYFCASSADRAGDSPLHFGNGTRLTVT.

This clonotype was recorded many times. V is TRBV7-2 and J is TRBJ2-5, with D possibly being TRBD2 (7 bases). Trimming left V 5 bases short and J 3 bases short, with 16 bases between. The CDR3 is 15 amino acids. Germline V lookup: CDR1 SGHTA, CDR2 FQGNSA. The DNA of the CDR3 is TGTGCCAGCAGCCCCCCGGGGGCGGGGGAAGAGACCCAGTACTTC. This translates into CASSPPGAGEETQYF.

Many counts were recorded for this clonotype. The V and J genes are TRBV6-1 and TRBJ2-2; D call uncertain. Looked up from germline, CDR1 is MNHNS and CDR2 is SASEGT. The CDR3 has 12 residues. V was pared by 6 bases and J by 6 bases, with 8 bases between. The CDR3 reads CASRGPPGELFF. CDR3 bases: TGTGCCAGCAGAGGACCTCCCGGGGAGCTGTTTTTT.

The chain has TRBV6-1 and TRBJ1-1, with 8 bases identical to TRBD1. The germline CDR1 and CDR2 sequences are MNHNS and SASEGT. V trimming: 5 bases; J trimming: 7 bases; junction bases outside the gene matches: 15. The CDR3 has 16 residues. CDR3: CASSPGGQGVHVEAFF. The DNA of the CDR3 is TGTGCCAGCAGTCCCGGAGGACAGGGTGTTCACGTTGAAGCTTTCTTT.

This clonotype was observed many times. A much larger clone differs from this one at a single base, so this may be a read error. This sequence joins TRBV12-3 or TRBV12-4 and TRBJ2-7, with D unclear. The CDR3 loop spans 12 amino acids. The CDR3 bases are TGTGCCGGCAGCCCATATCGGGACGAGCAGTACTTC. Translated: CAGSPYRDEQYF.

This clonotype was seen at least ten times. The chain links TRBV6-2 or TRBV6-3 to TRBJ2-7, with TRBD2 matching 9 bases. The CDR3 length is 15 residues. The germline V gene encodes CDR1 MNHEY and CDR2 SVGEGT. V trimming: 5 bases; J trimming: 0 bases; junction bases outside the gene matches: 5. The CDR3 reads CASSPLAGVSYEQYF. The DNA of the CDR3 is TGTGCCAGCAGTCCATTAGCGGGGGTCTCCTACGAGCAGTACTTC.

The rearrangement links TRBV18 to TRBJ2-7; D is undetermined. V was trimmed by 3 bases and J by 3 bases, leaving 6 bases between them. Germline values: CDR1 KGHSH, CDR2 LQKENI. The CDR3 is 12 residues long. The CDR3 DNA reads as TGTGCCAGCTCACCGGATGTCTACGAGCAGTACTTC. Protein sequence: CASSPDVYEQYF.

This clonotype was observed many times. V usage is TRBV6-1 and J usage is TRBJ1-6; D not certain. V dropped 6 bases and J dropped 7 bases, with 19 bases sitting between them. Germline V lookup: CDR1 MNHNS, CDR2 SASEGT. There are 16 residues in the CDR3. This CDR3 is CASSQAREGYNSPLHF. The CDR3 DNA reads as TGTGCCAGCAGCCAAGCCCGGGAGGGTTACAATTCACCCCTCCACTTT.

This clonotype was observed many times. The chain carries TRBV20-1 and TRBJ1-2, with D possibly matching TRBD1 (5 bases). Trimming removed 6 bases at V and 4 bases at J, with 15 bases between. CDR3 length: 13 residues. Germline V gene sequence: CDR1 DFQATT, CDR2 SNEGSKA (reference sequence). The CDR3 DNA reads as TGCAGTGCCAACACTGGGACCTTCTATGGCTACACCTTC. The encoded protein is CSANTGTFYGYTF.

A word on this clonotype: A much larger clone sits a single nucleotide away, making a read error possible. The chain recombines TRBV2 with TRBJ2-7, with 8 bases lining up with TRBD2. The germline V gene encodes CDR1 SNHLY and CDR2 FYNNEI. Losses at the gene ends were 6 bases for V and 0 bases for J; bases not matched to a gene: 4. The CDR3 has 14 residues. CDR3 in DNA: TGTGCCAGCAGGACCGGGACTAGCTCCTACGAGCAGTACTTC. This codes for CASRTGTSSYEQYF. Drawing the rest from reference TRBV2 and TRBJ2-7, the complete variable domain is EPEVTQTPSHQVTQMGQEVILRCVPISNHLYFYWYRQILGQKVEFLVSFYNNEISEKSEIFDDQFSVERPDGSNFTLKIRSTKLEDSAMYFCASRTGTSSYEQYFGPGTRLTVT.

This clonotype was detected ten times or more. The chain uses TRBV6-1 and TRBJ1-5; D is ambiguous. The CDR3 covers 16 residues. V dropped 4 bases and J dropped 1 base, with 14 bases sitting between them. In germline, CDR1 is MNHNS, CDR2 SASEGT. CDR3 nucleotide sequence: TGTGCCAGCAGTGTATCCCCCCCGCAAAGCAATCAGCCCCAGCATTTT. Translation gives CASSVSPPQSNQPQHF.

This clonotype was seen repeatedly, ten times or more. The V gene is TRBV6-2 or TRBV6-3, the J gene TRBJ2-7; TRBD2 agrees at 7 bases. Losses at the gene ends were 7 bases for V and 3 bases for J; bases not matched to a gene: 3. The CDR3 loop spans 12 amino acids. Germline CDR1 MNHEY, CDR2 SVGEGT. The CDR3: CASKGLVYEQYF. In DNA form, the CDR3 reads TGTGCCAGCAAAGGACTAGTCTACGAGCAGTACTTC.

This clonotype was counted between two and nine times. The rearrangement joins TRBV2 to TRBJ1-3; D uncertain. The CDR3 runs 17 residues. Germline V lookup: CDR1 SNHLY, CDR2 FYNNEI. Trimming stripped 6 bases from V and 0 bases from J, with 18 bases between. Here the CDR3 DNA reads TGTGCCAGCAGCGCGAGACACGCGATTAGCTCTGGAAACACCATATATTTT. Translated, it gives CASSARHAISSGNTIYF.

Turning to this clonotype: It is likely a read error, because the conserved phenylalanine at the end of the CDR3 is missing. The chain links TRBV5-5 to TRBJ1-2; D unresolved. Between the trimmed V and J ends, which lost 3 bases and 7 bases, there was a span of 13 bases. Germline lookup yields CDR1 SGHKS and CDR2 YYEKEE (reference sequence). CDR3 length equals 13 residues. This chain's CDR3 is CASSSGRSSGYTY. Written as DNA, the CDR3 is TGTGCCAGCAGCTCGGGCAGGAGTAGTGGCTACACCTAC.

Ten or more counts support this clonotype. This chain links TRBV6-1 with TRBJ2-5; TRBD2 matches at 10 bases. After removal of 6 bases from V and 7 bases from J, the junction contained 11 bases not matched to a gene. Germline V gene data show CDR1 as MNHNS and CDR2 as SASEGT. The CDR3 length is 15 residues. The CDR3 sequence: CASSPSLAGVGTQYF. CDR3 nucleotide sequence: TGTGCCAGCAGCCCCTCCCTAGCGGGAGTCGGGACCCAGTACTTC.

The chain links TRBV12-3 or TRBV12-4 to TRBJ2-5; a possible D gene is TRBD2 (5 bases). The V end was cut by 5 bases, the J end by 3 bases, with 16 bases between. The CDR3 contains 15 residues. CDR3 nucleotide sequence: TGTGCCAGCAGTCCCCCCGGGGTCACGGAAGAGACCCAGTACTTC. Its protein is CASSPPGVTEETQYF.

This clonotype was seen at least ten times. The chain recombines TRBV6-1 with TRBJ2-5, with D perhaps TRBD1 or TRBD2 (5 bases each). The V and J ends lost 3 bases and 2 bases respectively, with 13 bases between them. From germline, CDR1 is MNHNS and CDR2 SASEGT. This CDR3 region has 15 residues. The CDR3 here is CASSDLRGFQETQYF. The CDR3 coding sequence is TGTGCCAGCAGTGATTTGAGGGGTTTTCAAGAGACCCAGTACTTC.

This clonotype has at least ten counts. This chain links TRBV4-2 with TRBJ2-7; D ambiguous. Germline CDR1 LGHNA, CDR2 YNFKEQ. Trimming cost V 5 bases and J 1 base, with 9 bases left between them. This CDR3 is 13 amino acids long. CDR3 residues: CASSTRHSYEQYF. The CDR3 bases are TGTGCCAGCAGCACCCGGCATTCCTACGAGCAGTACTTC.

This clonotype has ten or more counts. The chain's CDR3 is CASKGVPGTEAFF. CDR3 nucleotide sequence: TGTGCCAGTAAGGGAGTCCCCGGCACTGAAGCTTTCTTT. The rearrangement joins TRBV19 to TRBJ1-1; D is unresolved. CDR3 length equals 13 residues. In germline, CDR1 is LNHDA, CDR2 SQIVND (reference sequence). Trimming removed 7 bases from V and 4 bases from J, with 13 bases in between. Full variable domain (missing parts from reference TRBV19 and TRBJ1-1): DGGITQSPKYLFRKEGQNVTLSCEQNLNHDAMYWYRQDPGQGLRLIYYSQIVNDFQKGDIAEGYSVSREKKESFPLTVTSAQKNPTAFYLCASKGVPGTEAFFGQGTRLTVV.

This clonotype has at least ten counts. The V and J genes are TRBV2 and TRBJ1-5, with TRBD1 matching over 9 bases. V was pared by 3 bases and J by 6 bases, with 3 bases of the junction left unmatched. This CDR3 contains 14 residues. CDR1 is SNHLY, CDR2 FYNNEI, per germline. The CDR3 region has the DNA TGTGCCAGCAGTGAGGGACAGGGAACTCAGCCCCAGCATTTT. Translating it yields CASSEGQGTQPQHF.

With regard to this clonotype: This may be a read error: a much more frequent sequence differs by one nucleotide. This CDR3 is missing its conserved last phenylalanine or tryptophan, likely due to a read error. The chain combines TRBV10-3 with TRBJ2-7, with 8 nucleotides matching TRBD2. The CDR3 totals 14 residues. V shed 4 bases, J shed 1 base, and the junction held 3 bases outside the gene matches. Germline assignment: CDR1 ENHRY and CDR2 SYGVKD. The CDR3 nucleotides read TGTGCCATCAGTGTCGGCGGGGGGTCCTACGAGCAGTACTTA. This translates into CAISVGGGSYEQYL.

This clonotype was found many times. A much bigger clone sits one base away, suggesting this may be a read error. V usage is TRBV7-2 and J usage is TRBJ1-6; 11 nucleotides agree with TRBD1. This CDR3 is 15 amino acids long. Germline V gene lookup returns CDR1 SGHTA and CDR2 FQGNSA. V lost 1 base and J lost 15; bases outside the gene matches: 8. The CDR3 DNA follows: TGTGCCAGCAGCTTAGTACGGACAGGGGGCACACACCTCCACTTT. It is translated as CASSLVRTGGTHLHF.

This clonotype showed up many times. The chain combines TRBV7-2 with TRBJ1-5; TRBD1 is a possible D gene (5 bases). There are 16 residues in the CDR3. The V gene lost 2 bases and the J gene lost 3 bases, with 14 bases spanning the gap. In germline, CDR1 is SGHTA, CDR2 FQGNSA. In DNA form, the CDR3 reads TGTGCCAGCAGCTTACAGGGATCCCACTACAATCAGCCCCAGCATTTT. This translates into CASSLQGSHYNQPQHF. The full variable domain, rest sourced from reference TRBV7-2 and TRBJ1-5, is GAGVSQSPSNKVTEKGKDVELRCDPISGHTALYWYRQSLGQGLEFLIYFQGNSAPDKSGLPSDRFSAERTGGSVSTLTIQRTQQEDSAVYLCASSLQGSHYNQPQHFGDGTRLSIL.